These 13 T cell receptor beta chains originate from one sample sequenced in a study of T cells in Graves' hyperthyroidism and ophthalmopathy. RNA transcripts gave rise to amplified TCR beta CDR3 regions. The primer set for the first-round RT-PCR of the TCR CDR3 was HTBI. One entry per CDR3 protein, called by TCRdb with MiXCR from the multiplex PCR reads. The sample holds approximately 210,000 distinct CDR3 sequences, roughly 15% seen once. The sequencing sample was made of blood. The receptors stem from a man aged 50-60 years with Graves' hyperthyroidism.

In its sample, this clonotype was seen a few times. This chain joins TRBV28 and TRBJ2-2; D assignment may be TRBD1 or TRBD2 (5 bases each). The CDR3 has 12 residues. Trimming removed 8 bases from V and 6 bases from J, with 10 bases in between. Germline V gives CDR1 MDHEN, CDR2 SYDVKM. The CDR3 here is CASSTGPGELFF. The CDR3 DNA follows: TGTGCCAGCTCGACGGGGCCCGGGGAGCTGTTTTTT.

The table lists this clonotype with many counts. This sequence joins TRBV27 and TRBJ1-1; TRBD1 matches at 9 bases. V trimming: 5 bases; J trimming: 2 bases; junction bases outside the gene matches: 6. There are 15 residues in the CDR3. Germline V gene sequence: CDR1 MNHEY, CDR2 SMNVEV (reference sequence). Here the CDR3 DNA reads TGTGCCAGCAGTACCGAGACAGGGGGAAACACTGAAGCTTTCTTT. The encoded protein is CASSTETGGNTEAFF.

V gene TRBV10-3 combines with J gene TRBJ2-7, with 7 bases lining up with TRBD1. The germline gives CDR1 ENHRY, CDR2 SYGVKD. CDR3 size: 12 residues. The V gene end was trimmed by 2 bases and the J gene end by 6 bases; junction bases not matched to a gene: 1. CDR3 region: CAISEAGGEQYF. CDR3 nucleotide sequence: TGTGCCATCAGTGAGGCAGGGGGCGAGCAGTACTTC.

This clonotype was counted only a few times. V and J are TRBV28 and TRBJ2-2, with D perhaps matching TRBD1 or TRBD2 (5 bases each). Germline CDR1 is MDHEN and CDR2 is SYDVKM. CDR3 length: 14 amino acids. V was cut by 7 bases and J by 6 bases, with 15 bases left in between. The CDR3 sequence is CASIPGMGAGELFF. Written as DNA, the CDR3 is TGTGCCAGCATTCCTGGGATGGGGGCCGGGGAGCTGTTTTTT.

This clonotype has more than one count but fewer than ten. CDR3 loop: CASSLGTGKIEKLFF. The DNA of the CDR3 is TGCGCCAGCAGCTTGGGGACAGGGAAGATTGAAAAACTGTTTTTT. This chain joins TRBV5-1 and TRBJ1-4; 8 bases match TRBD1. V gave up 0 bases and J gave up 7 bases; unmatched junction bases: 5. The germline V gene has CDR1 SGHRS and CDR2 YFSETQ. The CDR3 loop spans 15 amino acids.

The table lists this clonotype with many counts. The rearrangement joins TRBV7-6 to TRBJ1-5; a possible D gene is TRBD1 (6 bases). V shed 3 bases and J shed 2 bases, with 14 bases lying between them. Germline V gives CDR1 SGHVS, CDR2 FNYEAQ. The CDR3 has 16 residues. DNA of the CDR3: TGTGCCAGCAGCTTCCAGGGGATCTTTGGCAATCAGCCCCAGCATTTT. The encoded protein is CASSFQGIFGNQPQHF.

In this sample, this clonotype turned up many times. The rearrangement links TRBV3-1 to TRBJ2-7; TRBD2 might be the D (6 bases). Germline-derived CDR1 and CDR2 are LGHDT and YNNKEL (reference sequence). This CDR3 region has 12 residues. The germline V and J ends were trimmed by 8 bases and 5 bases, with 13 bases remaining between them. The CDR3 sequence is CASGDWGDEQYF. In DNA form, the CDR3 reads TGTGCCAGCGGGGACTGGGGGGACGAGCAGTACTTC.

Regarding this clonotype: This may arise from a read error, as a much more abundant clone is one base away. CDR3 sequence reads: CSVEPGRTNTFTDTQYF. The DNA of the CDR3 is TGCAGCGTTGAACCCGGGAGGACCAACACATTCACAGATACGCAGTATTTT. This chain uses TRBV29-1 with TRBJ2-3; TRBD2 matches 7 bases. Germline-derived CDR1 and CDR2 are SQVTM and ANQGSEA. There are 17 residues in the CDR3. The V gene end was trimmed by 2 bases and the J gene end by 2 bases; junction bases not matched to a gene: 13.

This clonotype was seen a few times. The rearrangement joins TRBV5-1 to TRBJ2-2; a possible D gene is TRBD2 (6 bases). Trimming shortened V by 1 base and J by 9 bases, and 10 bases separated the two germline ends. The length of the CDR3 is 13 residues. Germline V gene sequence: CDR1 SGHRS, CDR2 YFSETQ. This CDR3 is CASSLRGYRELFF. The CDR3 coding sequence is TGCGCCAGCAGCTTGCGGGGGTACCGGGAGCTGTTTTTT.

The J gene is TRBJ2-7, the V gene TRBV27; 8 positions agree with TRBD1. The CDR3 contains 14 residues. Trimming at V came to 4 bases and at J to 2 bases, leaving 4 bases not matched to a gene. Germline lookup yields CDR1 MNHEY and CDR2 SMNVEV (reference sequence). The CDR3 region has the DNA TGTGCCAGCAGTTCCTCACAGGGGGCCTACGAGCAGTACTTC. Its protein is CASSSSQGAYEQYF.

This clonotype was observed a handful of times. This chain joins TRBV5-1 and TRBJ2-1; 7 bases agree with TRBD2. The germline gives CDR1 SGHRS, CDR2 YFSETQ. The CDR3 runs 16 residues. The J segment lost 0 bases and the V segment lost 3 bases, leaving 6 bases of the junction unmatched. The CDR3 reads CASSSDGRHSYNEQFF. The DNA of the CDR3 is TGCGCCAGCAGCTCTGACGGGAGGCACTCCTACAATGAGCAGTTCTTC.

This chain joins TRBV28 and TRBJ1-6, with D unclear. The CDR3 sequence is 16 residues long. Per germline, CDR1 MDHEN and CDR2 SYDVKM. The V and J ends lost 5 bases and 6 bases respectively, with 17 bases between them. The chain's CDR3 is CASSARLWRPNSPLHF. In nucleotides, the CDR3 is TGTGCCAGCAGTGCTAGGCTATGGAGACCTAATTCACCCCTCCACTTT.

Note on this clonotype: A much larger clone sits a single nucleotide away, making a read error possible. The rearrangement joins TRBV7-2 to TRBJ2-7, with 8 nucleotides matching TRBD2. Germline V gene data show CDR1 as SGHTA and CDR2 as FQGNSA. The CDR3 contains 15 residues. This chain's CDR3 is CVSSSRRLASYEQYF. CDR3 in DNA: TGTGTCAGCAGCTCACGAAGACTAGCGTCCTACGAGCAGTACTTC.